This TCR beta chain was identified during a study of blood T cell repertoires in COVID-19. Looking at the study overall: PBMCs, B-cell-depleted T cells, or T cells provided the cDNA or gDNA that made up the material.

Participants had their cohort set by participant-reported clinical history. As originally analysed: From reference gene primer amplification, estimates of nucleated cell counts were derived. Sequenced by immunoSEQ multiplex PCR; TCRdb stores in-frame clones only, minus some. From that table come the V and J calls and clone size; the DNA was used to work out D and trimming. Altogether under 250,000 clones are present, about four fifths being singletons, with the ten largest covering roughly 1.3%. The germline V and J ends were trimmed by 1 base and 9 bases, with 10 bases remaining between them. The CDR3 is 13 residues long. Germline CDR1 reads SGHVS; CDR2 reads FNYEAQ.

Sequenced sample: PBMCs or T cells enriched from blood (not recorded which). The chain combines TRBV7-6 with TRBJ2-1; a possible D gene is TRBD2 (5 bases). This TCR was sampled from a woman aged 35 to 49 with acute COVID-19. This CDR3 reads CASSLGGPGEQFF. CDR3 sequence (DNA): TGTGCCAGCAGCTTAGGAGGGCCCGGTGAGCAGTTCTTC.